This is a list of T cell receptor beta chains from one sample in a study of cytomegalovirus exposure and HLA in healthy donors. TCRdb's copy holds only in-frame clones and misses some; the assay was immunoSEQ multiplex PCR. Of about 190,000 clones listed, 80% to 90% were seen once; the top ten hold less than 2.5%. The sequenced sample was PBMCs. The receptors stem from a male donor in good health and CMV-seronegative. Each CDR3 is given with its conserved first and last residue. Fields, in order: CDR3 protein, CDR3 DNA, D gene, clone size, CDR3 length, V gene, J gene. The D gene is left open where the match is weak. Clone size is shown for a subset of rows, as once, few, many or a class of expanded clone.

CDR3: CASSPPNGASREQFF
DNA: TGCGCCAGCAGCCCCCCCAATGGTGCCTCCCGGGAGCAGTTCTTC
D: .
size: once
length: 15
V: TRBV4-1
J: TRBJ2-1

CDR3: CASSSGDRVYEQYF
DNA: TGTGCCAGCAGTTCCGGGGACAGGGTGTACGAGCAGTACTTC
D: TRBD1
size: .
length: 14
V: TRBV28
J: TRBJ2-7

CDR3: CAWSVFREDTEAFF
DNA: TGTGCCTGGAGTGTGTTTCGGGAAGACACTGAAGCTTTCTTT
D: .
size: .
length: 14
V: TRBV30
J: TRBJ1-1

CDR3: CASSQDAQIPQPQHF
DNA: TGCGCCAGCAGCCAAGATGCACAAATCCCTCAGCCCCAGCATTTT
D: .
size: .
length: 15
V: TRBV4-1
J: TRBJ1-5

CDR3: CASSPPTDTNTGELFF
DNA: TGCGCCAGCAGCCCCCCGACAGACACGAACACCGGGGAGCTGTTTTTT
D: .
size: few
length: 16
V: TRBV5-1
J: TRBJ2-2

CDR3: CASSPQGSNQPQHF
DNA: TGTGCCAGCAGCCCACAGGGCAGCAATCAGCCCCAGCATTTT
D: .
size: .
length: 14
V: TRBV7-2
J: TRBJ1-5

CDR3: CASSLGQGYGYTF
DNA: TGTGCCAGCAGTTTGGGACAGGGGTATGGCTACACCTTC
D: TRBD1
size: .
length: 13
V: TRBV28
J: TRBJ1-2

CDR3: CASSPAGMETQYF
DNA: TGTGCCAGCAGCCCCGCGGGGATGGAGACCCAGTACTTC
D: .
size: .
length: 13
V: TRBV28
J: TRBJ2-5

CDR3: CAISQATGELFF
DNA: TGTGCCATCAGCCAGGCCACCGGGGAGCTGTTTTTT
D: .
size: once
length: 12
V: TRBV10-3
J: TRBJ2-2

CDR3: CASSLWASGSRVEQYF
DNA: TGTGCCAGCAGTTTATGGGCTAGCGGGAGTCGAGTCGAGCAGTACTTC
D: TRBD2
size: once
length: 16
V: TRBV27
J: TRBJ2-7

CDR3: CASSYSAGVQETQYF
DNA: TGTGCCAGCAGTTACTCGGCGGGGGTTCAAGAGACCCAGTACTTC
D: TRBD2
size: .
length: 15
V: TRBV6-5
J: TRBJ2-5

CDR3: CASSLTGGETQYF
DNA: TGTGCCAGCAGCTTAACAGGGGGGGAGACCCAGTACTTC
D: TRBD1
size: .
length: 13
V: TRBV7-6
J: TRBJ2-5

CDR3: CATSRDLAGRNEQFF
DNA: TGTGCCACCAGCAGAGATCTTGCGGGTCGCAATGAGCAGTTCTTC
D: .
size: .
length: 15
V: TRBV15
J: TRBJ2-1

CDR3: CASDFRGLRTGELFF
DNA: TGTGCCAGTGACTTCAGGGGGCTGAGAACCGGGGAGCTGTTTTTT
D: TRBD1
size: .
length: 15
V: TRBV6-1
J: TRBJ2-2

CDR3: CASRNTQGLETQYF
DNA: TGTGCCAGTAGGAACACTCAGGGGTTGGAGACCCAGTACTTC
D: .
size: .
length: 14
V: TRBV19
J: TRBJ2-5

CDR3: CASSLARGTYEQYF
DNA: TGTGCCAGCAGCTTGGCAAGGGGGACCTACGAGCAGTACTTC
D: .
size: .
length: 14
V: TRBV7-2
J: TRBJ2-7

CDR3: CASSRGQITYEQYF
DNA: TGTGCCAGCAGCCGGGGACAGATTACCTACGAGCAGTACTTC
D: TRBD1
size: .
length: 14
V: TRBV9
J: TRBJ2-7

CDR3: CSVQSVTQYF
DNA: TGCAGCGTTCAGTCAGTCACGCAGTATTTT
D: .
size: .
length: 10
V: TRBV29-1
J: TRBJ2-3

CDR3: CASSQKSGGARSGANVLTF
DNA: TGTGCCAGCAGCCAAAAGAGCGGGGGGGCGCGCTCTGGGGCCAACGTCCTGACTTTC
D: TRBD2
size: .
length: 19
V: TRBV4-2
J: TRBJ2-6

CDR3: CASSTWTGGSAEQYF
DNA: TGTGCCAGCAGTACTTGGACAGGGGGAAGCGCCGAGCAGTACTTC
D: TRBD1
size: .
length: 15
V: TRBV27
J: TRBJ2-7

CDR3: CSVRPGGGSYEQYF
DNA: TGCAGCGTTCGACCGGGCGGGGGCTCCTACGAGCAGTACTTC
D: TRBD2
size: .
length: 14
V: TRBV29-1
J: TRBJ2-7

CDR3: CASSESGGADTQYF
DNA: TGTGCCAGCAGTGAATCTGGGGGGGCAGATACGCAGTATTTT
D: TRBD2
size: .
length: 14
V: TRBV6-1
J: TRBJ2-3

CDR3: CASSRTIGAYEQYF
DNA: TGCGCCAGCAGCCGGACTATAGGAGCCTACGAGCAGTACTTC
D: .
size: .
length: 14
V: TRBV5-1
J: TRBJ2-7

CDR3: CASSPHSDRASTDTQYF
DNA: TGTGCCAGCAGCCCACACTCAGACAGGGCTAGCACAGATACGCAGTATTTT
D: TRBD1
size: .
length: 17
V: TRBV7-9
J: TRBJ2-3

CDR3: CASSISDSNHEQFF
DNA: TGTGCCAGTAGTATTTCGGACAGCAACCATGAGCAGTTCTTC
D: .
size: .
length: 14
V: TRBV19
J: TRBJ2-1

CDR3: CASTMGQGGGELFF
DNA: TGTGCCAGCACCATGGGACAGGGCGGCGGGGAGCTGTTTTTT
D: TRBD1
size: .
length: 14
V: TRBV6-1
J: TRBJ2-2

CDR3: CASSTREGLYYEQYF
DNA: TGTGCCAGCAGCACGCGAGAGGGACTTTACTACGAGCAGTACTTC
D: .
size: .
length: 15
V: TRBV13
J: TRBJ2-7

CDR3: CASSLTLAAGNEQFF
DNA: TGTGCCAGCAGCTTAACGCTAGCAGCGGGCAATGAGCAGTTCTTC
D: .
size: .
length: 15
V: TRBV11-3
J: TRBJ2-1

CDR3: CASSVGQVSPLHF
DNA: TGTGCCAGCAGCGTCGGACAAGTTTCACCCCTCCACTTT
D: .
size: .
length: 13
V: TRBV9
J: TRBJ1-6

CDR3: CASSGWRAHYEQYF
DNA: TGTGCCAGCAGCGGGTGGCGCGCGCACTACGAGCAGTACTTC
D: .
size: few
length: 14
V: TRBV28
J: TRBJ2-7

CDR3: CASSQDGTGGGTDTQYF
DNA: TGCGCCAGCAGCCAAGATGGTACAGGGGGCGGCACAGATACGCAGTATTTT
D: TRBD1
size: .
length: 17
V: TRBV4-3
J: TRBJ2-3

CDR3: CASSATGGSNQPQHF
DNA: TGTGCCAGCAGCGCCACAGGGGGCAGCAATCAGCCCCAGCATTTT
D: TRBD1
size: few
length: 15
V: TRBV6-5
J: TRBJ1-5

CDR3: CAISESKVAGVETQYF
DNA: TGTGCCATCAGTGAGTCGAAGGTGGCGGGTGTTGAGACCCAGTACTTC
D: .
size: .
length: 16
V: TRBV10-3
J: TRBJ2-5

CDR3: CASSLLAGGTNTGELFF
DNA: TGTGCCAGCAGCCTACTAGCGGGAGGGACGAACACCGGGGAGCTGTTTTTT
D: TRBD2
size: .
length: 17
V: TRBV5-4
J: TRBJ2-2

CDR3: CASRVVTGAGNTIYF
DNA: TGTGCCAGCAGGGTGGTAACGGGGGCTGGAAACACCATATATTTT
D: .
size: once
length: 15
V: TRBV6-1
J: TRBJ1-3

CDR3: CASSSRAEGNEQFF
DNA: TGTGCCAGCAGCTCACGAGCAGAGGGTAATGAGCAGTTCTTC
D: .
size: .
length: 14
V: TRBV9
J: TRBJ2-1

CDR3: CASSVTPGQMNTEAFF
DNA: TGTGCCAGCAGCGTGACCCCGGGACAGATGAACACTGAAGCTTTCTTT
D: TRBD1
size: .
length: 16
V: TRBV9
J: TRBJ1-1

CDR3: CASSLRTSGLTDTQYF
DNA: TGCGCCAGCAGCTTGAGGACTAGCGGTCTTACAGATACGCAGTATTTT
D: TRBD2
size: .
length: 16
V: TRBV5-1
J: TRBJ2-3

CDR3: CASSPSNAGSSYNEQFF
DNA: TGTGCCAGCAGCCCCTCCAACGCGGGGAGCTCCTACAATGAGCAGTTCTTC
D: .
size: .
length: 17
V: TRBV5-4
J: TRBJ2-1

CDR3: CASSIREANTEAFF
DNA: TGTGCCAGTAGTATAAGAGAAGCGAACACTGAAGCTTTCTTT
D: .
size: once
length: 14
V: TRBV19
J: TRBJ1-1

CDR3: CARQDAYNSPLHF
DNA: TGTGCCAGACAGGACGCCTATAATTCACCCCTCCACTTT
D: .
size: .
length: 13
V: TRBV2
J: TRBJ1-6

CDR3: CASSQGLAGAGETQYF
DNA: TGCGCCAGCAGCCAGGGACTAGCGGGAGCCGGAGAGACCCAGTACTTC
D: TRBD2
size: .
length: 16
V: TRBV4-3
J: TRBJ2-5

CDR3: CASSLKGARGYTF
DNA: TGTGCCAGCAGCTTAAAGGGGGCGCGGGGCTACACCTTC
D: TRBD1
size: few
length: 13
V: TRBV5-4
J: TRBJ1-2

CDR3: CASSRAGTGSYEQYF
DNA: TGCGCCAGCAGCAGAGCCGGGACAGGTAGCTACGAGCAGTACTTC
D: TRBD1
size: .
length: 15
V: TRBV5-1
J: TRBJ2-7